This TCR beta chain was recovered during a study of PD-1 blockade in classical Hodgkin lymphoma. General study results and limits: Sources of repertoire differences remain undefined, possibly disease activity or prior therapy. Exclusion was applied to patients who started nivolumab under 1 year after ASCT. Patients newly diagnosed and complete responders had comparable baseline diversity.

Generated by immunoSEQ multiplex PCR, the TCRdb table keeps only in-frame clones and is missing some. The table records under 9,500 clones, about 83% of them present only once. Described time point: cycle 4 day 1 (C4D1), after 5 to 7 weeks of nivolumab. Exposure to brentuximab vedotin varied, and each patient had relapsed following autologous stem cell transplantation. Concerning this clone: Its antigen is as yet unknown.

Trimming left V 3 bases short and J 0 bases short, with 10 bases between. Germline CDR1 SGDLS, CDR2 YYNGEE. The CDR3 length is 15 residues. This receptor was taken from a human donor with classical Hodgkin lymphoma. The rearrangement joins TRBV9 to TRBJ2-1; possibly TRBD2 for D (5 bases). Sequences were derived from peripheral blood mononuclear cells (PBMCs), sampled before the fourth cycle of nivolumab. The CDR3 DNA is TGTGCCAGCAGCGCCGGGGTAAGCTCCTACAATGAGCAGTTCTTC. Amino acids: CASSAGVSSYNEQFF.